One TCR beta chain is described in this entry. TCRdb's table, derived via immunoSEQ multiplex PCR, lists solely in-frame clones and lacks some. Of some 38,000 clones in the sample, roughly 85% were seen once. There are 12 residues in the CDR3. Per germline, CDR1 MNHNY and CDR2 SVGAGI (reference sequence). With V trimmed by 4 bases and J by 7 bases, 3 bases remained unmatched. These data are taken from a study of T cells in localized non-small cell lung cancer. The J gene is TRBJ2-7, the V gene TRBV6-6, with 8 nucleotides matching TRBD1. The sequencing used peripheral blood mononuclear cells, collected before any cancer treatment. The TCR was taken from a male donor aged 60 or older with stage II lung adenocarcinoma. The CDR3 bases are TGTGCCAGCAGTTTTACAGGGGGTGAGCAGTACTTC. The encoded protein is CASSFTGGEQYF.